This T cell receptor beta chain originates from a study of blood T cell repertoires in COVID-19. This clone came up many times. The assay was immunoSEQ multiplex PCR, and TCRdb's table has in-frame clones only and misses some. The data contain about 200,000 clones, 80% to 90% of them singletons. Germline V gene lookup returns CDR1 SEHNR and CDR2 FQNEAQ (reference sequence). The CDR3 runs 12 residues. This receptor was obtained from a woman aged 40 to 50 with acute COVID-19. Sequencing was carried out using PBMCs or T cells enriched from blood (not recorded which). This chain links TRBV7-9 with TRBJ2-2; 7 positions agree with TRBD2. The CDR3 spells CGNERGNGELFF. CDR3 nucleotide sequence: TGTGGTAACGAGCGGGGAAACGGGGAGCTGTTTTTT.